These T cell receptor beta chains were read from a single sample in a study of Ad26.COV2.S vaccination and SARS-CoV-2 variants. Method: immunoSEQ multiplex PCR; TCRdb's copy keeps in-frame clones and lacks some. The sample yields 430,000 or so clones, approximately 92% seen once. The source was peripheral blood, collected in a trial of Ad26.COV2.S vaccine versus placebo. These receptors all come from a person aged 18-65 years who received the Ad26.COV2.S COVID-19 vaccine or a placebo. Each CDR3 is given with its conserved first and last residue. The order of the fields is D gene, J gene, clone size, V gene, CDR3 protein, CDR3 DNA. D genes are given only for firm matches. For some rows the clone size is stated as once, few or many, or as a class when expanded; others skip it.

>-|TRBJ2-4|-|TRBV20-1
CSAVTGNIQYF
TGCAGTGCGGTAACAGGGAACATTCAGTACTTC
>-|TRBJ1-2|-|TRBV28
CASSFSLNGYTF
TGTGCCAGCAGTTTTTCCTTAAATGGCTACACCTTC
>-|TRBJ1-6|-|TRBV6-1
CASSVRQNPFSSYNSPLHF
TGTGCCAGCAGTGTAAGACAGAATCCGTTTTCCTCCTATAATTCACCCCTCCACTTT
>-|TRBJ1-3|-|TRBV29-1
CSVALLRTGNTIYF
TGCAGCGTTGCCTTACTCCGGACTGGAAACACCATATATTTT
>-|TRBJ2-1|-|TRBV7-3
CASSLTGYNEQFF
TGTGCCAGCAGCTTAACTGGATACAATGAGCAGTTCTTC
>-|TRBJ2-5|-|TRBV4-3
CASSQHPGPSRGETQYF
TGCGCCAGCAGCCAACATCCGGGACCCTCAAGGGGGGAGACCCAGTACTTC
>-|TRBJ1-3|few|TRBV28
CASNPPGHSGNTIYF
TGTGCCAGTAACCCCCCAGGCCACTCTGGAAACACCATATATTTT
>-|TRBJ1-1|-|TRBV5-6
CASSRDTLNTEAFF
TGTGCCAGCAGCAGGGACACCTTGAACACTGAAGCTTTCTTT
>TRBD2|TRBJ2-3|-|TRBV29-1
CSAARLAGASTDTQYF
TGCAGCGCCGCAAGACTAGCGGGAGCTAGCACAGATACGCAGTATTTT
>TRBD1|TRBJ1-2|-|TRBV11-2
CASSRRTGAYGYTF
TGTGCCAGCAGCAGGCGGACAGGAGCCTATGGCTACACCTTC
>-|TRBJ1-4|-|TRBV9
CASSVAGGRHEKLFF
TGTGCCAGCAGCGTAGCGGGGGGCCGCCATGAAAAACTGTTTTTT
>TRBD2|TRBJ2-1|once|TRBV6-2/TRBV6-3
CASSYGGGASVNEQFF
TGTGCCAGCAGTTACGGCGGGGGGGCGTCGGTCAATGAGCAGTTCTTC
>TRBD2|TRBJ2-5|-|TRBV6-5
CASSYLGGVETQYF
TGTGCCAGCAGTTATCTGGGAGGGGTTGAGACCCAGTACTTC
>TRBD1|TRBJ1-3|-|TRBV25-1
CASSTWTGYNTIYF
TGTGCCAGCAGTACTTGGACAGGGTACAACACCATATATTTT
>-|TRBJ1-5|-|TRBV7-9
CASSLSGNQPQHF
TGTGCCAGCAGCTTATCAGGGAATCAGCCCCAGCATTTT
>-|TRBJ1-6|-|TRBV2
CASSDPINSPLHF
TGTGCCAGCAGTGACCCGATTAATTCACCCCTCCACTTT